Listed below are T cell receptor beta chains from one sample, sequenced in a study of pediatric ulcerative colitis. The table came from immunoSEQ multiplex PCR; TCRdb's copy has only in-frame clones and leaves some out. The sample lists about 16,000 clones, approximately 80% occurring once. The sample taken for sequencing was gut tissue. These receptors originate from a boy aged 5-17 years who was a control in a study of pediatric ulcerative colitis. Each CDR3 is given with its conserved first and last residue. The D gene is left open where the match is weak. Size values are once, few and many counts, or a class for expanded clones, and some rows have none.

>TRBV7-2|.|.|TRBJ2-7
CASSFSGIPYEQYF
TGTGCCAGCAGCTTCTCTGGTATACCCTACGAGCAGTACTTC
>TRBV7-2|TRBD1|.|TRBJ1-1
CASSLPTGMSEAFF
TGTGCCAGCAGCCTCCCGACAGGGATGAGTGAAGCTTTCTTT
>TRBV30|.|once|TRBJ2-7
CAWSVSQDSSYEQYF
TGTGCCTGGAGTGTAAGTCAGGATAGCTCCTACGAGCAGTACTTC
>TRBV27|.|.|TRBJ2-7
CASSLVQNYEQYF
TGTGCCAGCAGTTTAGTACAGAACTACGAGCAGTACTTC
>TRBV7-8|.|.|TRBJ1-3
CASSLRTVRSPGNTIYF
TGTGCCAGCAGCTTAAGGACAGTTCGGAGCCCTGGAAACACCATATATTTT
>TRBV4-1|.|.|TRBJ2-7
CASSQGPGYEQYF
TGCGCCAGCAGCCAAGGACCAGGGTACGAGCAGTACTTC
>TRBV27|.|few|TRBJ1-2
CASRSQRHYGYTF
TGTGCCAGCCGAAGTCAAAGGCACTATGGCTACACCTTC
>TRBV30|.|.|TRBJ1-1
CAWSAQGNTEAFF
TGTGCCTGGAGTGCACAGGGAAACACTGAAGCTTTCTTT
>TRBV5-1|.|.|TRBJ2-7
CASSLVGALSYEQYF
TGCGCCAGCAGCTTGGTTGGGGCACTCTCCTACGAGCAGTACTTC
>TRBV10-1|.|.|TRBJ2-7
CASSKGLHYEQYF
TGCGCCAGCAGTAAGGGACTGCACTACGAGCAGTACTTC
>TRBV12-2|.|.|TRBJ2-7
CASRPVSRSINEQYF
TGTGCAAGTCGCCCGGTGTCTAGGTCCATCAACGAGCAGTACTTC
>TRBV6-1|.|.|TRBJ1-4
CASRDSLNEKLFF
TGTGCCAGCAGGGACAGTCTTAATGAAAAACTGTTTTTT
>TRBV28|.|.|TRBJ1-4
CASSSPREKLFF
TGTGCCAGCAGTTCTCCGAGGGAAAAACTGTTTTTT
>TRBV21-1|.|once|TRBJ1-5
CASNPSDRGPMSNQPQHF
TGTGCCAGCAACCCATCGGACAGAGGGCCCATGAGCAATCAGCCCCAGCATTTT
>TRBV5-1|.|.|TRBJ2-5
CASSLAPTSGSETQYF
TGCGCCAGCAGCTTGGCCCCGACTAGTGGATCGGAGACCCAGTACTTC
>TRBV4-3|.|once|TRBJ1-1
CASSQGTGRGPMNTEAFF
TGCGCCAGCAGCCAAGGAACCGGGCGCGGCCCCATGAACACTGAAGCTTTCTTT